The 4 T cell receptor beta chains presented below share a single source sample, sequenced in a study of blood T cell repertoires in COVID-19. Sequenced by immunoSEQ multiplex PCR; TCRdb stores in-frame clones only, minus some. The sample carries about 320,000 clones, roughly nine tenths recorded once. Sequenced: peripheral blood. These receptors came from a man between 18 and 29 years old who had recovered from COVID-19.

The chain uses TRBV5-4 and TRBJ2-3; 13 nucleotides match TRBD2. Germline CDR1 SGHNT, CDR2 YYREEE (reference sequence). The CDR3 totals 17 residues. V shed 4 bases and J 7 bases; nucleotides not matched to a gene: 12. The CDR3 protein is CASSPAAGLAGKNTQYF. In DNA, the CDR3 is TGTGCCAGCAGCCCGGCGGCGGGACTAGCGGGAAAAAATACGCAGTATTTT.

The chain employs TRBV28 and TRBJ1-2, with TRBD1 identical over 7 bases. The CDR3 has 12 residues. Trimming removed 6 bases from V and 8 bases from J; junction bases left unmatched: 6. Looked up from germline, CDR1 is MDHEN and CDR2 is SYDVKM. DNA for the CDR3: TGTGCCAGCAGACCACAGGGGATAGGCTACACCTTC. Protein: CASRPQGIGYTF.

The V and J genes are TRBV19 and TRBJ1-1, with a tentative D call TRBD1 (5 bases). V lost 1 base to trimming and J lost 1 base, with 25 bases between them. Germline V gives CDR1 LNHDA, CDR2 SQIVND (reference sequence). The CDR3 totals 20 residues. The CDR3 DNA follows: TGTGCCAGTAGTATAGTCTCCATACCTAATACGCAGGGTTGGAACACTGAAGCTTTCTTT. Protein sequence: CASSIVSIPNTQGWNTEAFF. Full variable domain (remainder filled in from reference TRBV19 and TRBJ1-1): DGGITQSPKYLFRKEGQNVTLSCEQNLNHDAMYWYRQDPGQGLRLIYYSQIVNDFQKGDIAEGYSVSREKKESFPLTVTSAQKNPTAFYLCASSIVSIPNTQGWNTEAFFGQGTRLTVV.

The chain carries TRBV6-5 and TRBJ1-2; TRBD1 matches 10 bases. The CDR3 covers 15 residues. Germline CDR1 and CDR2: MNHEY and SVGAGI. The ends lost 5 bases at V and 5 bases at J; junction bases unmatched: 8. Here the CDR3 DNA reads TGTGCCAGCAGTCGGGACAGGGGTATTGGGTATGGCTACACCTTC. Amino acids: CASSRDRGIGYGYTF.